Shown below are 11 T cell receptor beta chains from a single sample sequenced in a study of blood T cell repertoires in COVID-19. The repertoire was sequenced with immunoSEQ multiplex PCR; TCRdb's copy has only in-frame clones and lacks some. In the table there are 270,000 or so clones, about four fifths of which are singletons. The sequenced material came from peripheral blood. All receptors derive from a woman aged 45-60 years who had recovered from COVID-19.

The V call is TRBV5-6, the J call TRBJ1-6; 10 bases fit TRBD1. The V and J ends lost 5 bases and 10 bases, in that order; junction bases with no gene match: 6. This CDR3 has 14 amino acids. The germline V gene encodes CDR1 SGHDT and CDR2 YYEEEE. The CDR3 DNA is TGTGCCAGCAGGGACAGGGGGATAAGGTCACCCCTCCACTTT. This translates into CASRDRGIRSPLHF.

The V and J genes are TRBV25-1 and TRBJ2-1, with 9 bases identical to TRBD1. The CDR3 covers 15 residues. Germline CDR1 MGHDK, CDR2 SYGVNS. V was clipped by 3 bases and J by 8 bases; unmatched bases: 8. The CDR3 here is CASSDPGTGRDEQFF. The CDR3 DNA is TGTGCCAGCAGTGATCCCGGGACAGGGAGGGATGAGCAGTTCTTC.

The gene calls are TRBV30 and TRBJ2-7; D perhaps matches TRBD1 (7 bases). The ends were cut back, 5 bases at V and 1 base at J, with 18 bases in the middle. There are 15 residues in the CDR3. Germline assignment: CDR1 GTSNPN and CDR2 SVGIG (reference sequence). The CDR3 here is CAWGGTEGLSYEQYF. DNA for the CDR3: TGTGCCTGGGGGGGGACAGAGGGATTATCCTACGAGCAGTACTTC.

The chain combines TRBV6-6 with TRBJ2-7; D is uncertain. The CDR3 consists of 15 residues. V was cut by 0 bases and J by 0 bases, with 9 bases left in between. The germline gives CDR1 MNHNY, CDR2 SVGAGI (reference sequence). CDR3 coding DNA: TGTGCCAGCAGTTACTCCTCTACGAGCTCCTACGAGCAGTACTTC. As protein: CASSYSSTSSYEQYF.

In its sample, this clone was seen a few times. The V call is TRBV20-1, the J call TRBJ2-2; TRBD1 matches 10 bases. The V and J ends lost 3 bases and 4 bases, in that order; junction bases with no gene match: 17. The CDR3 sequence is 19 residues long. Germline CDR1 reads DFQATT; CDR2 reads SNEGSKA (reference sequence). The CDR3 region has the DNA TGCAGTGCTAGTGGTCCGCCGGACAGGGGGATCCTGGGCACCGGGGAGCTGTTTTTT. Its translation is CSASGPPDRGILGTGELFF.

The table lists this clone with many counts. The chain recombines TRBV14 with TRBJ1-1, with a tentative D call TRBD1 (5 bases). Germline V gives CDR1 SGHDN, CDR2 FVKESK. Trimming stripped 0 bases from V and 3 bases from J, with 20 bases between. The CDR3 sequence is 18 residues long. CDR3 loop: CASSQESGLVYSDTEAFF. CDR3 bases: TGTGCCAGCAGCCAAGAGTCAGGGTTAGTATACTCGGACACTGAAGCTTTCTTT. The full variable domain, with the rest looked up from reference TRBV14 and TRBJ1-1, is EAGVTQFPSHSVIEKGQTVTLRCDPISGHDNLYWYRRVMGKEIKFLLHFVKESKQDESGMPNNRFLAERTGGTYSTLKVQPAELEDSGVYFCASSQESGLVYSDTEAFFGQGTRLTVV.

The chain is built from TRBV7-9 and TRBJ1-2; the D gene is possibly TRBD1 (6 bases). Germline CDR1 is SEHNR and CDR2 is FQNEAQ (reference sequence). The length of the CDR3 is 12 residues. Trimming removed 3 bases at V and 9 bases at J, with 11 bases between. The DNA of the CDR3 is TGTGCCAGCAGCTTCCTACAGGGCCGCTACACCTTC. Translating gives CASSFLQGRYTF.

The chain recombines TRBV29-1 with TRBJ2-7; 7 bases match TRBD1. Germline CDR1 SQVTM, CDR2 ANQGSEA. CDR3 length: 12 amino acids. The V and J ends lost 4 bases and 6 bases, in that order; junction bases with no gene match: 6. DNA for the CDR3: TGCAGCGTTGGACAGGGTATGGGCGAGCAGTACTTC. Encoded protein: CSVGQGMGEQYF.

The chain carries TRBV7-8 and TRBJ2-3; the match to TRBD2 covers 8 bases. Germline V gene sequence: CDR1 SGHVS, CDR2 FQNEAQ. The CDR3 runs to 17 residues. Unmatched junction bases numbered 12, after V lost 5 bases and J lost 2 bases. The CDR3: CASSRGLAAGLTDTQYF. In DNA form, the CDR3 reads TGTGCCAGCAGCCGAGGACTAGCCGCGGGACTCACAGATACGCAGTATTTT.

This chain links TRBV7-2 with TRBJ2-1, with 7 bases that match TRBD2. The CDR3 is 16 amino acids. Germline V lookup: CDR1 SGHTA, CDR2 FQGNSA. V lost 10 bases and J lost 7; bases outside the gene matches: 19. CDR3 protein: CATSRAATSPVNEQFF. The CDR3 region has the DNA TGTGCCACTTCTCGTGCTGCGACTAGCCCCGTTAATGAGCAGTTCTTC.

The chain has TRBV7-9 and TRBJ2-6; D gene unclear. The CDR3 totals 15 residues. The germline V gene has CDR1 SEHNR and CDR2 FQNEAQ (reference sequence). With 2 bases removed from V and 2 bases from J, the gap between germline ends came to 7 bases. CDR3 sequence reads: CASSLRVPGANVLTF. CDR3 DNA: TGTGCCAGCAGCTTACGAGTCCCTGGGGCCAACGTCCTGACTTTC.